One and the same sample provided the 17 T cell receptor beta chains below, sequenced in a study of T cell responses to AZD1222 COVID-19 vaccine. TCRdb keeps only in-frame clones here, not all; method: immunoSEQ multiplex PCR. The table includes about 140,000 clones, over 75% detected once. The sequences come from peripheral blood, collected on day 0 of AZD1222 vaccination. The receptors were gathered from an adult in good health.

This chain links TRBV6-5 with TRBJ1-3; D unresolved. Trimming removed 4 bases from V and 2 bases from J, with 15 bases in between. There are 16 residues in the CDR3. CDR1 and CDR2 from the germline V gene are MNHEY and SVGAGI. The CDR3 region is CASSLSSRAAGNTIYF. Written as DNA, the CDR3 is TGTGCCAGCAGTTTGTCCTCGCGGGCGGCTGGAAACACCATATATTTT.

This chain joins TRBV28 and TRBJ2-7, with D possibly being TRBD1 (6 bases). The ends were cut back, 2 bases at V and 5 bases at J, with 28 bases in the middle. CDR3 size: 19 residues. Germline-derived CDR1 and CDR2 are MDHEN and SYDVKM. The CDR3 sequence: CASSLPSFRGGVVINEQYF. CDR3 nucleotides: TGTGCCAGCAGTTTACCGTCGTTCAGGGGTGGGGTGGTGATCAACGAGCAGTACTTC.

The rearrangement links TRBV5-1 to TRBJ2-1, with D possibly matching TRBD1 (6 bases). Trimming cost V 3 bases and J 7 bases, with 11 bases left between them. Germline V lookup: CDR1 SGHRS, CDR2 YFSETQ. This CDR3 has 13 amino acids. The CDR3 DNA is TGCGCCAGCAGCTCTTACAGGGCTAATGAGCAGTTCTTC. It codes for CASSSYRANEQFF.

This clone was counted once. The J gene is TRBJ1-4, the V gene TRBV5-1; D is unresolved. Germline CDR1 and CDR2: SGHRS and YFSETQ. Between the trimmed V and J ends, which lost 5 bases and 0 bases, there was a span of 8 bases. The CDR3 has 14 amino acids. DNA of the CDR3: TGCGCCAGCAGTGGTACTGCAACTAATGAAAAACTGTTTTTT. Translated, it gives CASSGTATNEKLFF.

The CDR3 here is CASSHGDSFYGYTF. The CDR3 coding sequence is TGTGCCAGCAGCCACGGGGACAGTTTTTATGGCTACACCTTC. This chain connects TRBV3-1 (or the pseudogene TRBV3-2) to TRBJ1-2; 7 nucleotides align to TRBD1. The CDR3 length is 14 residues. Germline loops: CDR1 LGHDT, CDR2 YNNKEL (reference sequence). The V segment lost 3 bases and the J segment 5 bases; nucleotides outside the gene matches: 6.

This clone was counted only a few times. The chain couples TRBV6-4 to TRBJ2-3; TRBD2 might be the D (6 bases). Between the trimmed V and J ends, which lost 2 bases and 0 bases, there was a span of 9 bases. CDR3 length: 15 residues. The germline V gene has CDR1 MRHNA and CDR2 SNTAGT. The CDR3 DNA follows: TGTGCCAGCAGTGACGTAAGCGGGAGCACAGATACGCAGTATTTT. Translated: CASSDVSGSTDTQYF.

As DNA, the CDR3 is TGCAGCGCTCAGACCGTAGCGGCACCCTACAATGAGCAGTTCTTC. Translation: CSAQTVAAPYNEQFF. This rearrangement joins TRBV29-1 to TRBJ2-1; a weak D match, TRBD2 (6 bases). V lost 7 bases, J lost 2 bases, and 18 bases lay in between. Germline assignment: CDR1 SQVTM and CDR2 ANQGSEA. CDR3 size: 15 residues.

The J gene is TRBJ1-4, the V gene TRBV28, with TRBD1 matching over 10 bases. Germline V gene data show CDR1 as MDHEN and CDR2 as SYDVKM. The CDR3 covers 16 residues. V shed 6 bases and J 4 bases; nucleotides not matched to a gene: 8. CDR3 bases: TGTGCCAGCAGCCCAGACAGGGGGCGAGGTAATGAAAAACTGTTTTTT. Its translation is CASSPDRGRGNEKLFF. Variable domain in full (rest from reference TRBV28 and TRBJ1-4): DVKVTQSSRYLVKRTGEKVFLECVQDMDHENMFWYRQDPGLGLRLIYFSYDVKMKEKGDIPEGYSVSREKKERFSLILESASTNQTSMYLCASSPDRGRGNEKLFFGSGTQLSVL.

In nucleotides, the CDR3 is TGCGCCAGCAGCTACGAAGTGGGGAGCAATCAGCCCCAGCATTTT. It specifies CASSYEVGSNQPQHF. This chain joins TRBV5-1 and TRBJ1-5; D is unresolved. In germline, CDR1 is SGHRS, CDR2 YFSETQ. The ends were cut back, 3 bases at V and 1 base at J, with 11 bases in the middle. The CDR3 consists of 15 residues.

The chain employs TRBV15 and TRBJ1-5; D might be TRBD1 (5 bases). Looked up from germline, CDR1 is LNHNV and CDR2 is YYDKDF (reference sequence). CDR3 length: 14 residues. With 2 bases removed from V and 4 bases from J, the gap between germline ends came to 9 bases. The CDR3 spells CATSRRDSNQPQHF. As DNA, the CDR3 is TGTGCCACCAGCAGACGAGACAGTAATCAGCCCCAGCATTTT.

The rearrangement joins TRBV3-1 (or the pseudogene TRBV3-2) to TRBJ2-7; 9 bases line up with TRBD1. Germline trimming cut 8 bases from V and 5 bases from J; bases unmatched to any gene: 10. The germline V gene has CDR1 LGHDT and CDR2 YNNKEL (reference sequence). The CDR3 extends over 14 amino acids. The CDR3, as DNA: TGTGCCAGCCGACCCGGACAGGGGAAGAACGAGCAGTACTTC. The encoded protein is CASRPGQGKNEQYF.

V is TRBV7-2 and J is TRBJ1-1; D is unclear. Germline V gene sequence: CDR1 SGHTA, CDR2 FQGNSA. There are 13 residues in the CDR3. V shed 5 bases and J shed 5 bases, with 12 bases lying between them. The CDR3 loop reads CASSTRPRTEAFF. CDR3 DNA sequence: TGTGCCAGCAGCACACGACCCCGGACTGAAGCTTTCTTT.

The chain recombines TRBV4-1 with TRBJ2-5, with 12 bases fitting TRBD1. This CDR3 spans 18 amino acids. Germline V gene lookup returns CDR1 MGHRA and CDR2 YSYEKL. Trimming removed 4 bases from V and 5 bases from J; junction bases left unmatched: 14. CDR3 residues: CASSPPLRDRGRRETQYF. The CDR3 DNA reads TGCGCCAGCAGCCCCCCCTTACGGGACAGGGGGCGCCGGGAGACCCAGTACTTC.

This clone was observed once. One junction end disagrees with the germline gene, perhaps due to a read error. The genes are TRBV7-7 and TRBJ2-3, with TRBD1 as a possible D gene (5 bases). This CDR3 region has 14 residues. Germline-derived CDR1 and CDR2 are SSHAT and FNYEAQ (reference sequence). The CDR3: CASSLSRGTDTQYF. In DNA form, the CDR3 reads TGTGCTAGCAGCTTGAGCAGGGGCACAGATACGCAGTATTTT.

The gene calls are TRBV6-2 or TRBV6-3 and TRBJ2-2; no reliable D call. Germline V lookup: CDR1 MNHEY, CDR2 SVGEGT. The germline V and J ends were trimmed by 2 bases and 2 bases, with 9 bases remaining between them. This CDR3 region has 15 residues. CDR3 in DNA: TGTGCCAGCAGTTACGGCAGGCGAAACACCGGGGAGCTGTTTTTT. Translating gives CASSYGRRNTGELFF.

The V gene is TRBV3-1 (or the pseudogene TRBV3-2), the J gene TRBJ1-1; D unresolved. Germline CDR1 reads LGHDT; CDR2 reads YNNKEL (reference sequence). CDR3 length equals 14 residues. The V end lost 4 bases, the J end lost 1 base, and 10 bases lay between the germline ends. As DNA, the CDR3 is TGTGCCAGCAGCCCAACCGACGGGAACACTGAAGCTTTCTTT. It yields the protein CASSPTDGNTEAFF.

The DNA of the CDR3 is TGCGCCAGCAGCCAGGGGGGCAATCAGCCCCAGCATTTT. Encoded protein: CASSQGGNQPQHF. This chain links TRBV4-1 with TRBJ1-5; D may be TRBD1 (5 bases). The V end was cut by 3 bases, the J end by 2 bases, with 5 bases between. CDR1 MGHRA and CDR2 YSYEKL come from the germline V gene. The CDR3 spans 13 residues.